The rows below give T cell receptor beta chains drawn from one sample of a study of blood T cells in healthy people across ages. MiXCR, run by TCRdb on the 5' RACE reads, gives a single entry per CDR3 protein. The sample comprises around 800,000 distinct CDR3 sequences, less than 70% of which are singletons, and roughly 37% rests with the top ten. The sample was blood. These receptors came from an older man in good health. Each CDR3 is given with its conserved first and last residue. D genes are given only for firm matches. Where a row states a size, it is once, few, many or the class of an expanded clone; other rows omit it.

j_call,d_call,clone_size,v_call,cdr3_nt,cdr3_aa
TRBJ2-3,TRBD1,.,TRBV25-1,TGTGCCAGCAGTGATGCTCGTTCAGGGGGACACTACACAGATACGCAGTATTTT,CASSDARSGGHYTDTQYF
TRBJ1-2,.,.,TRBV18,TGTGCCAGCTCACCACAAAACGACTATGGCTACACCTTC,CASSPQNDYGYTF
TRBJ2-1,TRBD2,.,TRBV18,TGTGCCAGCTCGCCGGGACTAGCGGGAGTGGATGAGCAGTTCTTC,CASSPGLAGVDEQFF
TRBJ1-1,.,.,TRBV15,TGTGCCACCAGCAGAGAACAGAACACTGAAGCTTTCTTT,CATSREQNTEAFF
TRBJ2-7,.,few,TRBV6-4,TGTGCCAGCAGTGACAACAGGCCGACCTACGAGCAGTACTTC,CASSDNRPTYEQYF
TRBJ2-1,TRBD2,.,TRBV9,TGTGCCAGCAGCTCCCCGGGACTAGCGGGGAGAACGAATGAGCAGTTCTTC,CASSSPGLAGRTNEQFF
TRBJ1-1,TRBD1,once,TRBV20-1,TGCAGTGCTAGTTCGACAGGGGTTGGGAGGACTGAAGCTTTCTTT,CSASSTGVGRTEAFF
TRBJ1-2,.,once,TRBV5-1,TGCGCCAGCAGCTTGAACGCAGGGTCTAACTATGGCTACACCTTC,CASSLNAGSNYGYTF
TRBJ2-2,.,.,TRBV5-1,TGCGCCAGCAGCTTGGATCGGACTAAACCCGGGGAGCTGTTTTTT,CASSLDRTKPGELFF
TRBJ2-1,TRBD1,.,TRBV6-2/TRBV6-3,TGTGCCAGCAGTACGGGGACAGGGGCCTACAATGAGCAGTTCTTC,CASSTGTGAYNEQFF
TRBJ1-2,.,.,TRBV7-9,TGTGCCAGCAGCTACCTAGCAGACTATGGCTACACCTTC,CASSYLADYGYTF
TRBJ1-2,.,few,TRBV27,TGTGCCAGCAGTTTATCAGGGGGGGCTGGAGGCTACACCTTC,CASSLSGGAGGYTF
TRBJ2-7,.,.,TRBV20-1,TGCAGTGCTCCGTCCGCCCCAGCCGAGCAGTACTTC,CSAPSAPAEQYF
TRBJ1-4,TRBD1,.,TRBV6-5,TGTGCCAGCAGTAGGACAGGGAGGAATGAAAAACTGTTTTTT,CASSRTGRNEKLFF
TRBJ1-6,.,.,TRBV20-1,TGCAGTGCTAGATTCGAGAGGGGAGGGTCACCCCTCCACTTT,CSARFERGGSPLHF
TRBJ2-1,TRBD1,.,TRBV12-5,TGTGCTAGTGGCCATGCCGGACAGGCTAACTCCTACGAGCAGTTCTTC,CASGHAGQANSYEQFF
TRBJ2-5,.,.,TRBV27,TGTGCCAGCAGTCCCGAGGCAGGGCGAGAGACCCAGTACTTC,CASSPEAGRETQYF
TRBJ1-2,.,.,TRBV14,TGTGCCAGCAGCCAAGACGGGGCCGGGTTGTACGGCTACACCTTC,CASSQDGAGLYGYTF
TRBJ2-7,.,many,TRBV14,TGTGCCAGCGGTATCAGCTCCTACGAGCAGTACTTC,CASGISSYEQYF
TRBJ2-5,TRBD1,.,TRBV12-3/TRBV12-4,TGTGCCAGCAGTCTCGACAGGGCCCTTGGGGAGACCCAGTACTTC,CASSLDRALGETQYF
TRBJ1-1,.,few,TRBV28,TGTGCCAGCAGTTCCCCGGGGTGGTCTGAAGCTTTCTTT,CASSSPGWSEAFF
TRBJ2-6,TRBD1,.,TRBV27,TGTGCCAGCAGTTTATATAATGTTCGGGACAGCACCTCTGGGGCCAACGTCCTGACTTTC,CASSLYNVRDSTSGANVLTF
TRBJ1-1,.,few,TRBV29-1,TGCAGCGTTGATCGGGCCAGGGGTCCCACTGAAGCTTTCTTT,CSVDRARGPTEAFF
TRBJ2-7,.,.,TRBV5-1,TGCGCCAGCAGCTGGGCCGGGGATCACAGGGTTTACGAGCAGTACTTC,CASSWAGDHRVYEQYF
TRBJ2-1,TRBD2,few,TRBV6-2/TRBV6-3,TGTGCCAGCGCCGTAGCGGGAGGATCCAATGAGCAGTTCTTC,CASAVAGGSNEQFF
TRBJ2-6,.,.,TRBV28,TGTGCCAGCAGTGCCGGTGCAGGGCGGTCCGGAGGGACTGGGGCCAACGTCCTGACTTTC,CASSAGAGRSGGTGANVLTF
TRBJ2-1,.,.,TRBV12-3/TRBV12-4,TGTGCCAGCAGTTTTATAGCTGCTGAGCAGTTCTTC,CASSFIAAEQFF
TRBJ2-7,.,.,TRBV5-1,TGCGCCAGCAGCCCAAATCTGGGCAGGACGTACGAGCAGTACTTC,CASSPNLGRTYEQYF
TRBJ2-1,.,few,TRBV11-2,TGTGCCAGCAGACAGTTTAGCTCCTACAATGAGCAGTTCTTC,CASRQFSSYNEQFF
TRBJ2-5,.,.,TRBV2,TGTGCCAGCAGTGGTCCTCAAGAGACCCAGTACTTC,CASSGPQETQYF
TRBJ2-6,.,.,TRBV24-1,TGTGCCACCAGTGACACCTCACAGGGAAGCTCTGGGGCCAACGTCCTGACTTTC,CATSDTSQGSSGANVLTF
TRBJ2-5,.,.,TRBV7-9,TGTGCCAGCAGCCAGACAGTAATAGAAGAGACCCAGTACTTC,CASSQTVIEETQYF